This TCR beta chain was found in a study of post-analysis software for immune sequencing data. Across the study: Both relapsing-remitting and secondary progressive multiple sclerosis featured among the disease courses, as did progressive-relapsing multiple sclerosis. Notes on the study in general: F measure grouped same-batch samples tightly together. Multiple sclerosis was associated with a significant reduction in normalized Chao1 diversity relative to controls. Relative to controls, patients had 5 or 6 TRBV segments at higher frequency, with TRBV5-6, TRBV5-1 and TRBV20-1 among these.

With respect to this clonotype: The antigen remains unidentified.

cDNA libraries for TCR beta contained unique molecular identifiers. Each batch of roughly 1 to 11 million T cells produced 490,000 or so cDNA molecules. TCRdb recomputed calls from the PCR reads with MiXCR, one row per CDR3 protein. The sample contains about 430,000 distinct CDR3 sequences, approximately 37% of which appear only once. The CDR3 sequence is 14 residues long. Losses at the gene ends were 10 bases for V and 0 bases for J; bases not matched to a gene: 5. V usage is TRBV12-3 or TRBV12-4 and J usage is TRBJ1-2; 10 nucleotides align to TRBD1. The source is a girl aged 2 to 9 with multiple sclerosis. Sequencing was performed on blood. The CDR3 is CATRQGATNYGYTF. The CDR3 bases are TGTGCCACCAGACAGGGGGCTACTAACTATGGCTACACCTTC.